Each of the 24 T cell receptor beta chains below was sequenced from the same sample in a study of vaccination effects on CD4 cells after COVID-19. Antigen-specific CD4+ T cells were expanded (with viral peptide pools) by the ViraFEST assay ahead of sequencing. Cultured cells yielded isolated CD4+ T cells after 10 days. All study participants received two doses of BNT162b2 or mRNA-1273 vaccine. Method: immunoSEQ multiplex PCR; TCRdb's copy keeps in-frame clones and lacks some. The sample lists about 46,000 clones, about 70% occurring once. These receptors have no identified antigens. The sample was CD4+ T cells from PBMCs cultured with HCoV-OC43 spike peptides, taken after COVID-19 vaccination. Subset indicated: HCoV-OC43 spike overlapping peptide pool stimulation. Receptors were obtained from a human donor who received a COVID-19 vaccine.

This clone was found once. The genes are TRBV29-1 and TRBJ1-1, with D unclear. The germline CDR1 and CDR2 sequences are SQVTM and ANQGSEA. The CDR3 length is 14 residues. The germline V and J ends were trimmed by 6 bases and 1 base, with 15 bases remaining between them. CDR3 nucleotides: TGCAGCGTAAACAATCTGTCCGAGAACACTGAAGCTTTCTTT. Its translation: CSVNNLSENTEAFF.

V usage is TRBV6-1 and J usage is TRBJ1-5; no clear D gene. The V end was cut by 0 bases, the J end by 7 bases, with 10 bases between. This CDR3 contains 14 residues. CDR1 and CDR2 from the germline V gene are MNHNS and SASEGT. The DNA for the CDR3 is TGTGCCAGCAGTGAAGCGGGTGCCATCCAGCCCCAGCATTTT. This translates into CASSEAGAIQPQHF.

In this sample, this clone turned up once. The chain carries TRBV3-1 (or the pseudogene TRBV3-2) and TRBJ2-2; no firm D call. The CDR3 extends over 12 amino acids. Trimming took 3 bases from V and 5 from J, leaving 4 bases between them. Germline CDR1 is LGHDT and CDR2 is YNNKEL (reference sequence). The CDR3 protein is CASSQATGELFF. The CDR3, as DNA: TGTGCCAGCAGCCAGGCGACCGGGGAGCTGTTTTTT.

The chain links TRBV10-3 to TRBJ1-1; D not resolved. Trimming cost V 0 bases and J 1 base, with 9 bases left between them. The germline CDR1 and CDR2 sequences are ENHRY and SYGVKD. The CDR3 consists of 15 residues. The CDR3 loop reads CAISESNTKNTEAFF. CDR3 sequence (DNA): TGTGCCATCAGTGAGTCGAATACTAAGAACACTGAAGCTTTCTTT.

The chain is built from TRBV6-1 and TRBJ1-2; 9 bases are a match to TRBD1. The germline V gene has CDR1 MNHNS and CDR2 SASEGT. The CDR3 is made up of 14 amino acids. V trimming: 7 bases; J trimming: 4 bases; junction bases outside the gene matches: 7. The CDR3 DNA sequence: TGTGCCAGCATGTTACAGGGGGCCCCCTATGGCTACACCTTC. Its protein is CASMLQGAPYGYTF.

This clone was seen a single time. V and J are TRBV2 and TRBJ1-2, with D tentatively TRBD1 (5 bases). Germline lookup yields CDR1 SNHLY and CDR2 FYNNEI. The ends were cut back, 6 bases at V and 4 bases at J, with 21 bases in the middle. This CDR3 has 16 amino acids. The CDR3: CASRKNEGIGGYGYTF. The CDR3 DNA reads TGTGCCAGCAGGAAGAACGAGGGGATAGGAGGCTATGGCTACACCTTC.

This clone was seen only a few times. This chain links TRBV4-1 with TRBJ1-1; maybe TRBD1 (5 bases). The CDR3 consists of 12 residues. Germline-derived CDR1 and CDR2 are MGHRA and YSYEKL. V lost 3 bases to trimming and J lost 4 bases, with 6 bases between them. The CDR3 protein is CASSQGRTEAFF. Written as DNA, the CDR3 is TGCGCCAGCAGCCAGGGACGCACTGAAGCTTTCTTT.

The gene calls are TRBV5-1 and TRBJ1-1, with a possible D match to TRBD1 (5 bases). Germline CDR1 reads SGHRS; CDR2 reads YFSETQ. Trimming removed 1 base from V and 5 bases from J, with 15 bases in between. The CDR3 has 15 amino acids. Here the CDR3 reads CASSLTGTPGTEAFF. In nucleotides, the CDR3 is TGCGCCAGCAGCTTGACCGGGACTCCGGGGACTGAAGCTTTCTTT.

The rearrangement uses TRBV25-1 and TRBJ1-3, with D uncertain. The V gene's germline CDR1 is MGHDK and CDR2 SYGVNS. There are 14 residues in the CDR3. Trimming left V 3 bases short and J 4 bases short, with 10 bases between. In nucleotides, the CDR3 is TGTGCCAGCAGTGAGGACGGCGGAGGAAACACCATATATTTT. Encoded protein: CASSEDGGGNTIYF. Using reference TRBV25-1 and TRBJ1-3 for the parts outside the CDR3, the full variable domain is EADIYQTPRYLVIGTGKKITLECSQTMGHDKMYWYQQDPGMELHLIHYSYGVNSTEKGDLSSESTVSRIRTEHFPLTLESARPSHTSQYLCASSEDGGGNTIYFGEGSWLTVV.

The J gene is TRBJ1-6, the V gene TRBV18; unclear D gene. Germline loops: CDR1 KGHSH, CDR2 LQKENI. This CDR3 spans 13 amino acids. Trimming stripped 3 bases from V and 10 bases from J, with 10 bases between. CDR3 nucleotide sequence: TGTGCCAGCTCACCGGATGATGTCTCACCCCTCCACTTT. Residues: CASSPDDVSPLHF.

This chain links TRBV15 with TRBJ1-4; 7 bases match TRBD1. The J segment lost 0 bases and the V segment lost 3 bases, leaving 7 bases of the junction unmatched. The CDR3 sequence is 17 residues long. The germline V gene encodes CDR1 LNHNV and CDR2 YYDKDF (reference sequence). CDR3 in amino acids: CATSSETGTPTNEKLFF. The CDR3 bases are TGTGCCACCAGCAGCGAGACAGGGACACCAACTAATGAAAAACTGTTTTTT.

J is TRBJ1-1 and V is TRBV3-1 (or the pseudogene TRBV3-2), with 7 bases identical to TRBD1. J gave up 1 base and V 3 bases, and 2 bases lay outside the gene matches. This CDR3 is built from 14 residues. Per the germline V gene, CDR1 is LGHDT and CDR2 is YNNKEL (reference sequence). CDR3: CASSHGDRNTEAFF. The CDR3 nucleotides read TGTGCCAGCAGCCACGGGGACAGGAACACTGAAGCTTTCTTT.

The chain joins TRBV2 to TRBJ1-6; D is uncertain. The CDR3 runs 14 residues. The germline CDR1 and CDR2 sequences are SNHLY and FYNNEI. V lost 1 base, J lost 7 bases, and 8 bases lay in between. The chain's CDR3 is CASSEEGRNSPLHF. The DNA for the CDR3 is TGTGCCAGCAGTGAAGAGGGCCGGAATTCACCCCTCCACTTT.

V is TRBV3-1 (or the pseudogene TRBV3-2) and J is TRBJ2-5; D unclear. CDR3 size: 13 residues. V lost 1 base to trimming and J lost 2 bases, with 5 bases between them. CDR1 is LGHDT and CDR2 is YNNKEL in the germline V gene (reference sequence). The chain's CDR3 is CASSQVKQETQYF. DNA of the CDR3: TGTGCCAGCAGCCAAGTCAAGCAAGAGACCCAGTACTTC.

The chain recombines TRBV10-3 with TRBJ2-2; D is uncertain. CDR1 is ENHRY, CDR2 SYGVKD, per germline. This CDR3 contains 15 residues. With 7 bases removed from V and 3 bases from J, the gap between germline ends came to 15 bases. The CDR3 DNA reads TGTGCCATCAACACGGTCGTTGGGGACACCGGGGAGCTGTTTTTT. This sequence encodes CAINTVVGDTGELFF.

This chain joins TRBV19 and TRBJ2-5; 7 nucleotides match TRBD2. Germline V lookup: CDR1 LNHDA, CDR2 SQIVND (reference sequence). V shed 5 bases, J shed 5 bases, and the junction held 11 bases outside the gene matches. This CDR3 is built from 15 residues. CDR3 nucleotides: TGTGCCAGTAGTCTTCGGGGTTGGGGAGGGGAGACCCAGTACTTC. This gives the protein CASSLRGWGGETQYF.

This chain links TRBV12-3 or TRBV12-4 with TRBJ1-1; D gene unclear. The CDR3 runs 13 residues. Trimming shortened V by 6 bases and J by 3 bases, and 11 bases separated the two germline ends. The CDR3 DNA follows: TGTGCCAGCAGCCCCTTTGGGGACACTGAAGCTTTCTTT. It specifies CASSPFGDTEAFF.

The V gene is TRBV24-1, the J gene TRBJ1-2; D is undetermined. The germline CDR1 and CDR2 sequences are KGHDR and SFDVKD. Trimming pared 2 bases from V and 1 base from J, leaving 22 bases between. This CDR3 region has 19 residues. CDR3 loop: CATSDSAEFTGPGNYGYTF. The DNA of the CDR3 is TGTGCCACCAGTGATTCCGCCGAGTTTACGGGTCCGGGTAACTATGGCTACACCTTC.

Notes on this clone: At the DNA level, this CDR3 is encoded by other sequences in the same sample as well. The V and J genes are TRBV27 and TRBJ1-1; no firm D call. Germline V lookup: CDR1 MNHEY, CDR2 SMNVEV (reference sequence). Deletions cut 6 bases from V and 1 base from J, with 9 bases between. The CDR3 loop spans 13 amino acids. In DNA, the CDR3 is TGTGCCAGCAGCCTCCGGGGGAACACTGAAGCTTTCTTT. Translating it yields CASSLRGNTEAFF.

V gene TRBV5-4 combines with J gene TRBJ1-2; the match to TRBD1 covers 9 bases. The CDR3 covers 15 residues. V was clipped by 5 bases and J by 6 bases; unmatched bases: 11. CDR1 and CDR2 (germline): SGHNT, YYREEE (reference sequence). CDR3 protein: CASRIEGTGPHGYTF. The CDR3 nucleotides are TGTGCCAGCAGGATTGAGGGGACAGGGCCCCATGGCTACACCTTC.

The chain joins TRBV28 to TRBJ2-3; TRBD2 matches 12 bases. The germline gives CDR1 MDHEN, CDR2 SYDVKM. The V segment lost 6 bases and the J segment 3 bases; nucleotides outside the gene matches: 10. This CDR3 is 17 amino acids long. For the CDR3, the DNA is TGTGCCAGCAGCTCGGGGACTAGCGGGCGTAATACAGATACGCAGTATTTT. The encoded protein is CASSSGTSGRNTDTQYF.

This chain connects TRBV11-3 to TRBJ1-2; D not resolved. The CDR3 is 16 amino acids. Germline V gene lookup returns CDR1 SGHNT and CDR2 YENEEA. Deletions cut 5 bases from V and 5 bases from J, with 21 bases between. CDR3 in amino acids: CASSTPSGQTLYGYTF. The CDR3 DNA follows: TGTGCCAGCAGCACACCTTCCGGGCAAACCTTATATGGCTACACCTTC.

The DNA of the CDR3 is TGTGCCAGCGCCCCGGGGGGAACCCAAAACATTCAGTACTTC. Protein sequence: CASAPGGTQNIQYF. The V gene is TRBV3-1 (or the pseudogene TRBV3-2), the J gene TRBJ2-4, with 7 bases fitting TRBD2. From germline, CDR1 is LGHDT and CDR2 YNNKEL (reference sequence). The ends lost 8 bases at V and 5 bases at J; junction bases unmatched: 9. The CDR3 runs 14 residues.

V is TRBV3-1 (or the pseudogene TRBV3-2) and J is TRBJ2-5; 10 nucleotides line up with TRBD2. Germline values: CDR1 LGHDT, CDR2 YNNKEL (reference sequence). J was trimmed by 5 bases and V by 2 bases; bases with no gene match: 2. The CDR3 runs 14 residues. DNA for the CDR3: TGTGCCAGCAGCCAACCAGCGGGAGGGGAGACCCAGTACTTC. It translates to CASSQPAGGETQYF.